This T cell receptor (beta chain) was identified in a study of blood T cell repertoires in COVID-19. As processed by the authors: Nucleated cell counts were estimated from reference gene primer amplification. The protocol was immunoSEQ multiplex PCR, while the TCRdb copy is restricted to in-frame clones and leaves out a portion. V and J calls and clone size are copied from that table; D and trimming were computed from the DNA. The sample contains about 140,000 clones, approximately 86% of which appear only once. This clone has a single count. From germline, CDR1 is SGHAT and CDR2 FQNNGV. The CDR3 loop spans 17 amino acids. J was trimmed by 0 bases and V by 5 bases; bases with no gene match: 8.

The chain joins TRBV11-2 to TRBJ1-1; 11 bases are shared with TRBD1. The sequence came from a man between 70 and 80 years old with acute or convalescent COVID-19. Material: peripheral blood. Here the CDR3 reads CASSRGTGGFMNTEAFF. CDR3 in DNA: TGTGCCAGCAGCCGGGGGACAGGGGGTTTCATGAACACTGAAGCTTTCTTT.